The entry below gives a single T cell receptor (beta chain) sequence along with its context. The antigen remains unidentified. The data derive from a study of T cell responses to AZD1222 COVID-19 vaccine. Regarding the study as a whole: At baseline, seropositivity was found in only a handful of AZD1222 recipients. The donors showed a predominance of white British ancestry and of females, with possible underestimation of clonal diversity. Two AZD1222 administrations were followed by greater Spike-specific TCR breadth and depth.

Germline-derived CDR1 and CDR2 are SGHDT and YYEEEE. This CDR3 has 15 amino acids. V lost 0 bases and J 0 bases, leaving 8 bases between the germline ends. Libraries were prepared by immunoSEQ multiplex PCR; TCRdb keeps only in-frame clonotypes and omits some of them. The sample yields under 150,000 clones, 88% seen once. This material consisted of peripheral blood, taken 28 days after the second AZD1222 dose. The sequence was collected from an adult who received the AZD1222 COVID-19 vaccine. The gene calls are TRBV5-6 and TRBJ2-3, with D possibly being TRBD2 (6 bases). The CDR3 spells CASSLAGVSTDTQYF. The CDR3 nucleotides are TGTGCCAGCAGCTTGGCGGGGGTAAGCACAGATACGCAGTATTTT.